This TCR beta chain was obtained from a study of blood T cell repertoires in COVID-19. In the study overall: Donors in the United States, Italy and Spain gave samples during acute or convalescent COVID-19. Nucleic acid was either cDNA or gDNA, and it came from T cells, B-cell-depleted T cells, or PBMCs.

The participants were between roughly 18 and 100 years old and came from 24 US areas. CDR1 and CDR2 (germline): MDHEN, SYDVKM. The CDR3 runs 12 residues. V trimming: 6 bases; J trimming: 10 bases; junction bases outside the gene matches: 6. The assay was immunoSEQ multiplex PCR, and TCRdb's table has in-frame clones only and misses some. This table holds over 250,000 clones, approximately 86% found once. This receptor was identified in a woman aged 25-40 years who had recovered from COVID-19. The sequencing input was PBMCs or T cells enriched from blood (not recorded which). The chain couples TRBV28 to TRBJ2-3, with 8 bases matching TRBD1. The DNA of the CDR3 is TGTGCCAGCAGAGAAGGACAGGGCTCGCAGTATTTT. Protein: CASREGQGSQYF.